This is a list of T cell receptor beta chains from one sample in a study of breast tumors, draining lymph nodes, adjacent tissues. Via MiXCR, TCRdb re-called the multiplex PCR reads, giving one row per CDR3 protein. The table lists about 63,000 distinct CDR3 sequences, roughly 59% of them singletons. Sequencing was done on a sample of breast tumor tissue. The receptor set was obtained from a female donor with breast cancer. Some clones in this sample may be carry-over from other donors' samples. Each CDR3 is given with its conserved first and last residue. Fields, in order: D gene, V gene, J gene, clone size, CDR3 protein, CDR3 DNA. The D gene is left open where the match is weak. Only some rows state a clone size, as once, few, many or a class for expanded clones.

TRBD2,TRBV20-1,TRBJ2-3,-,CSASPPSGRGMYF,TGCAGTGCTAGTCCACCTAGCGGGAGAGGCATGTATTTT
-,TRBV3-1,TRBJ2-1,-,CASSSRVSDNEQFF,TGTGCCAGCAGTAGCAGGGTATCGGACAATGAGCAGTTCTTC
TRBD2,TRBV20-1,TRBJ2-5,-,CSARRGLAGSGVETQYF,TGCAGTGCTCGACGGGGACTAGCGGGATCGGGAGTAGAGACCCAGTACTTC
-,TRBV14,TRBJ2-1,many,CASSRGRGVLEQFF,TGTGCCAGCAGCCGCGGCAGGGGGGTCCTTGAGCAGTTCTTC
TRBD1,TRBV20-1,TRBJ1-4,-,CSAEGTGLEKLFF,TGCAGTGCTGAAGGGACAGGGCTGGAAAAACTGTTTTTT
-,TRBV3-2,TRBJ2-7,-,CATGPWATTAYEQYF,TGTGCCACTGGACCATGGGCCACCACAGCCTACGAGCAGTACTTC
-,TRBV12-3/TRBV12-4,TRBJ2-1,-,CASRLENEQFF,TGTGCCAGCAGACTGGAGAATGAGCAGTTCTTC
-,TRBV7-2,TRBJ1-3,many,CASSSYRDSGNTIYF,TGTGCCAGCAGCTCCTACCGGGACTCTGGAAACACCATATATTTT
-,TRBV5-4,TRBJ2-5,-,CASSPRSARVMETQYF,TGTGCCAGCAGCCCTCGGTCAGCCCGCGTGATGGAGACCCAGTACTTC
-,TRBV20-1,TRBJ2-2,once,CSASRVGGWELFF,TGCAGTGCTAGCCGGGTGGGGGGCTGGGAGCTGTTTTTT
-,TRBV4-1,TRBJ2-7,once,CASRQGGNSAYEQYF,TGCGCCAGCAGACAAGGGGGTAACTCGGCCTACGAGCAGTACTTC